The source of this T cell receptor (beta chain) is a study of glioma-infiltrating T cells. The iRepertoire nested amplicon-rescue multiplex PCR amplified TCR alpha and beta CDR3s from RNA. MiXCR was run by TCRdb on the multiplex PCR reads, yielding one entry per CDR3 protein. The table includes about 89,000 distinct CDR3 sequences, under 30% detected once. There are 15 residues in the CDR3. From germline, CDR1 is SGHTA and CDR2 FQGNSA. Trimming stripped 1 base from V and 2 bases from J, with 11 bases between. This clonotype has at least ten counts. The rearrangement uses TRBV7-2 and TRBJ1-2; D remains ambiguous. Sequenced input: glioma tissue, nonneoplastic brain tissue, or PBMCs (not recorded which). This sequence was found in a human donor with low-grade glioma or glioblastoma, undergoing nonglioma brain surgery, or in good health (not recorded which). In DNA form, the CDR3 reads TGTGCCAGCAGCTTAGTGGGTCGGGAAAACTATGGCTACACCTTC. Translation: CASSLVGRENYGYTF.